This T cell receptor (beta chain) was documented in a study of vaccination and CD4 T cells after COVID-19. At the level of the study: Six males and four females, two Hispanic, made up the convalescents. Cellular stimulation was performed using overlapping spike peptides derived from SARS-CoV-2, HCoV-NL63, HCoV-OC43 and HCoV-229E.

Cultured CD4+ T-cell DNA underwent Oncomine TCR Beta short-read sequencing. The genomic DNA was obtained from cultured CD4+ T cells by extraction with the QIAamp micro DNA kit. TCRdb fed the PCR reads into MiXCR, producing one record per CDR3 protein. This table holds about 7,800 distinct CDR3 sequences, approximately 60% found once. The sample's treatment: 10-day PBMC culture with coronavirus spike peptide pools or control peptides (ViraFEST assay). Under the ViraFEST approach, antigen-specific T cells were expanded with peptide pools and TCRs subsequently sequenced. This clonotype was observed a single time. Its target is unknown. The sequence was collected from a human donor who had recovered from COVID-19. Sequencing was done on a sample of CD4+ T cells from blood, cultured in vitro.

The CDR3 DNA sequence: TGTGCCAGCAGCACGAACCAAGAGACCCAGTACTTC. Amino acid sequence: CASSTNQETQYF. The genes are TRBV7-3 and TRBJ2-5; no firm D call. The V gene lost 5 bases and the J gene lost 0 bases, with 4 bases spanning the gap. CDR3 length equals 12 residues. CDR1 SGHTA and CDR2 FQGTGA come from the germline V gene. The full variable domain, in which reference TRBV7-3 and TRBJ2-5 provide the parts outside the CDR3, is GAGVSQTPSNKVTEKGKYVELRCDPISGHTALYWYRQSLGQGPEFLIYFQGTGAADDSGLPNDRFFAVRPEGSVSTLKIQRTERGDSAVYLCASSTNQETQYFGPGTRLLVL.